The TCR beta chain described here comes from a study of graft-versus-host responses after intestinal transplantation. Study as a whole: Grafts were multivisceral, liver-intestinal, or isolated intestinal. For about three years after anti-thymocyte globulin induction, all recipients took tacrolimus and steroids.

Repertoires were generated with immunoSEQ multiplex PCR, while TCRdb's copy carries only in-frame clones and drops some. The sample has over 100,000 clones, roughly 87% seen once. The germline V gene has CDR1 SGHRS and CDR2 YFSETQ. Trimming cost V 0 bases and J 6 bases; bases outside gene matches: 5. The CDR3 consists of 15 residues. Findings of the study overall: Recipient marrow contained GvH clones, some of which appeared first in ileum or blood.

In the case of this clone: Its antigen is unidentified.

The chain couples TRBV5-1 to TRBJ1-5; the match to TRBD1 covers 8 bases. Sequenced here: unstimulated CD4+ T cells sorted from spleen or lymph node cells, sampled before intestinal transplant. This TCR was sampled from a human donor who received an intestinal transplant. The CDR3 DNA reads TGCGCCAGCAGCTTGGGGCCAGGGGGCCGTCAGCCCCAGCATTTT. Translated, it gives CASSLGPGGRQPQHF.